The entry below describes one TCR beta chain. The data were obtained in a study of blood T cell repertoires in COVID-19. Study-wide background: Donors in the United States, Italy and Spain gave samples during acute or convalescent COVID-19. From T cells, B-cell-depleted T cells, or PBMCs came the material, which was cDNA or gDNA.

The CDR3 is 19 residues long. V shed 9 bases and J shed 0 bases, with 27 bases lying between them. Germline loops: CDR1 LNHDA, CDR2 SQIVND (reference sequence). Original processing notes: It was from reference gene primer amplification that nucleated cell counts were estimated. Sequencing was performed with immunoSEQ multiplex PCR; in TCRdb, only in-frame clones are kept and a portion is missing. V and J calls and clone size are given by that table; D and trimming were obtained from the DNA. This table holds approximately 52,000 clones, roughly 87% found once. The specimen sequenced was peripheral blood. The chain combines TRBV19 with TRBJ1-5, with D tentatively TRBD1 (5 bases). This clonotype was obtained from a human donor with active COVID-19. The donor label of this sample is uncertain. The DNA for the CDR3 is TGTGCCAGCCGTATTTTGGCAGGGAACCCACTCTCTAGCAATCAGCCCCAGCATTTT. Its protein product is CASRILAGNPLSSNQPQHF.